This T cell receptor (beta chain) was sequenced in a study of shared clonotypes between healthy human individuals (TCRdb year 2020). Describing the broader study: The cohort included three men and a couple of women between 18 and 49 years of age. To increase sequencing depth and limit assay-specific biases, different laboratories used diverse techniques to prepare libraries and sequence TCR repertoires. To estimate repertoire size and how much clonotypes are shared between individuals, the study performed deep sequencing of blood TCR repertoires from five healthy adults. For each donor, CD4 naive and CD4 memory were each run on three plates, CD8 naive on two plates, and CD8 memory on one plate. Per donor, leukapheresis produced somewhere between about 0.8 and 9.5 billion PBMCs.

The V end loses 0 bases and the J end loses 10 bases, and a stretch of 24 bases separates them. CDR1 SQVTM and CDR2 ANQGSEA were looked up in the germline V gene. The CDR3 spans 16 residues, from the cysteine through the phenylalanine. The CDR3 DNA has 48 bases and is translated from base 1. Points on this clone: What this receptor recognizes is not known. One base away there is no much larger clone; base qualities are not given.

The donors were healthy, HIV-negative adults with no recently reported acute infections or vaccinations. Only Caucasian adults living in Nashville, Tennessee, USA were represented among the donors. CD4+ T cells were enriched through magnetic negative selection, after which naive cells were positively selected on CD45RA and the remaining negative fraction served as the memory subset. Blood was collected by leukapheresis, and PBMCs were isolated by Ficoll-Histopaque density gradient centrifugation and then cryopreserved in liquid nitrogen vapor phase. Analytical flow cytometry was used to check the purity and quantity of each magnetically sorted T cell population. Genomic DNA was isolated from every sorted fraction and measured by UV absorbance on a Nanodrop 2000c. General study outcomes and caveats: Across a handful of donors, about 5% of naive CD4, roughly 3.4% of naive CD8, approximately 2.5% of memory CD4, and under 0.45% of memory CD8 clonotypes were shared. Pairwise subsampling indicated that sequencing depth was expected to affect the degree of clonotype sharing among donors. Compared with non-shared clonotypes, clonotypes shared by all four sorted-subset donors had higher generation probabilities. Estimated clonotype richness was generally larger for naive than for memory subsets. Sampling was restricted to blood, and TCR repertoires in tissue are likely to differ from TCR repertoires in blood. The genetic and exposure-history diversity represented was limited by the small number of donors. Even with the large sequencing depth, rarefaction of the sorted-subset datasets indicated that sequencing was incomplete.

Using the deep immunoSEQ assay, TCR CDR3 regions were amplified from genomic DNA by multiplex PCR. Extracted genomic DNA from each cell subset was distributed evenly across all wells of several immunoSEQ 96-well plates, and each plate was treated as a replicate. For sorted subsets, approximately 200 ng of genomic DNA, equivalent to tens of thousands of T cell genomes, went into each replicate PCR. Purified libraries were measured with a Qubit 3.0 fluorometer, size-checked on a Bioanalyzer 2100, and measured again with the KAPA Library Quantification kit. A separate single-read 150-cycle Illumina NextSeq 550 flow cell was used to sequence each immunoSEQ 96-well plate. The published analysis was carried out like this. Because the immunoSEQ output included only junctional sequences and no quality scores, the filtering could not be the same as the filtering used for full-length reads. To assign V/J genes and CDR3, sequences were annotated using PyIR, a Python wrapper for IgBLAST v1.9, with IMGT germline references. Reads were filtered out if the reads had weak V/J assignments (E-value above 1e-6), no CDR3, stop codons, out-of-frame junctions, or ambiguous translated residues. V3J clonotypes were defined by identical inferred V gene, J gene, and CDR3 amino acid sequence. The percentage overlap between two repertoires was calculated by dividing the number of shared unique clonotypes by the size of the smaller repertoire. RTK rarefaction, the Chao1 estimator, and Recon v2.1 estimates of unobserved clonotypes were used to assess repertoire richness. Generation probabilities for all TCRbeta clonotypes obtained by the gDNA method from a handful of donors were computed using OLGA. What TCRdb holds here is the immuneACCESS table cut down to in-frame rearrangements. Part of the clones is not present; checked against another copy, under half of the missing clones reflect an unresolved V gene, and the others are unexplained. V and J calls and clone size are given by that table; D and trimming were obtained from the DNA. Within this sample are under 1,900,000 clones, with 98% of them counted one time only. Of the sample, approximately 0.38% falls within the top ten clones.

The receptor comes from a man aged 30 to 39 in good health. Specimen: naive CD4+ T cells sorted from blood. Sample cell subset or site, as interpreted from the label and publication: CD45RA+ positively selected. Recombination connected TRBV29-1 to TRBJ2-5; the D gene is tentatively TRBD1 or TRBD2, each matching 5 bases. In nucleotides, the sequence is TGCAGCGTTGAAGATTTTCGGGGCGCCCCTCAAGAGGGCCAGTACTTC. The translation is CSVEDFRGAPQEGQYF.